Below, one T cell receptor (beta chain) is given with its context. What it binds is unknown. This CDR3 is built from 13 residues. Germline V gives CDR1 ENHRY, CDR2 SYGVKD. The V gene lost 10 bases and the J gene lost 2 bases, with 13 bases spanning the gap. This sample is drawn from a study of Ad26.COV2.S vaccination and SARS-CoV-2 variants. In the study overall: Intramuscular Ad26.COV2.S at 5x10^10 or 1x10^11 viral particles. Overall study findings and caveats: Spike-specific TCR breadth in vaccine recipients exceeded that seen in placebo recipients. Vaccinees reportedly had broad spike-specific CD8+ and CD4+ T cell responses.

The treatment was: 15 to 20 received Ad26.COV2.S at low or high dose, single or two shots; about 5 received placebo; per-sample allocation not given. Each sample was drawn 63 days after the first injection (of vaccine or placebo). The sample came from a Boston adult aged 18-55 years. TCRdb's table, derived via immunoSEQ multiplex PCR, lists solely in-frame clones and lacks some. The sample lists roughly 500,000 clones, roughly nine tenths occurring once. Sequenced here: peripheral blood, sampled in a trial of Ad26.COV2.S vaccine versus placebo. This receptor was identified in a person between 18 and 65 years old who received the Ad26.COV2.S COVID-19 vaccine or a placebo. The chain is built from TRBV10-3 and TRBJ2-3, with D tentatively TRBD1 or TRBD2 (6 bases each). The DNA of the CDR3 is TGTGCCACAGGAGGGGGAACCACAGATACGCAGTATTTT. Its protein is CATGGGTTDTQYF.